This entry concerns a single T cell receptor beta chain. Relative to its sample, this clone is medium-sized (0.01 to 0.1%). Its antigen target is currently unknown. No per-base quality is available; no much larger clone lies one base away. For deep sequencing of PBMC libraries, mostly around 480 ng of input genomic DNA was used, and six replicates were run per sample. The immunoSEQ hsTCRbeta kit was used to prepare TCRbeta libraries according to the manufacturer's instructions. Sequencing of the completed libraries took place using an Illumina NovaSeq 6000 S4 flow cell after they had been pooled to 3 nM. The source study handled its data this way. Raw data preprocessing and quality control were performed with the immunoSEQ Analyzer. The analysis was restricted to productive rearrangements, with each unique CDR3 amino acid sequence defining a clonotype. Repertoire clonality was estimated as the Gini-Simpson index, computed with the R package tcR. Student's t test was used to compare Gini indices, and Pearson correlation was used to assess associations with tumor size change. Imported from immuneACCESS, the table was reduced by TCRdb to in-frame sequences with V and J called. These copies leave out some clones; in studies compared against another copy, an unresolved V gene accounts for under half, and the cause of the remainder is not known. V and J calls and clone size are those listed in that table; D and trimming were worked out from the DNA. The sample table contains roughly 14,000 clones; only one count was recorded for 60% to 70% of them. 2% to 2.5% of the sample comes from the top ten.

The time point label for this specimen denotes: before neoadjuvant nivolumab. The patients had newly diagnosed stage II-IVA oral cavity squamous cell carcinoma and had not received any prior systemic or radiation treatment. Everyone in the cohort had locally advanced, HPV-negative oral cavity squamous cell carcinoma. Peripheral blood mononuclear cells were analyzed directly and were not maintained or expanded in culture. The samples were obtained from a longitudinal correlative study of a single-arm phase II trial testing neoadjuvant nivolumab in oral cavity squamous cell carcinoma. Genomic DNA-based TCRbeta sequencing was performed on subject-matched pre- and post-treatment PBMCs and tumors from three responders and three non-responders. Peripheral blood mononuclear cells were collected once before nivolumab treatment and again after treatment, at the time of surgery. Genomic DNA was isolated from PBMCs using the Maxwell RSC DNA from Cells kit.

A distance of 15 bases separates the germline ends of V and J, which lose 4 bases and 4 bases respectively. The germline V gene provides CDR1 KGHSH and CDR2 LQKENI. Its CDR3 holds 15 amino acids, cysteine through phenylalanine. Kept here is only the CDR3 DNA, which spans 45 bases and is read in frame from base 1. This specimen belongs to a study of neoadjuvant anti-PD-1 for oral cavity cancer (dated by TCRdb to about 2021). In the study overall: Three to four biweekly doses of nivolumab at 3 mg/kg were mostly administered to patients before curative-intent surgical resection. Patients with complete response, partial response or stable disease by RECIST 1.1 were defined as responders, whereas patients with progression were defined as non-responders. Patients without progression received a fourth nivolumab dose around day 43 and underwent definitive surgical resection on days 50-56. The parent correlative cohort had around 13 patients and a response rate of roughly 32%. Overall study results and their limits: TCR analyses included only a few patients per response group, and the authors called for larger cohorts for validation. After neoadjuvant nivolumab, significantly higher T cell clonality (Gini index) was found within PBMCs in non-responders than in responders. A higher pretreatment blood Treg/Th17 ratio correlated with both higher pretreatment blood TCRbeta clonality and lower post-treatment tumor TCRbeta clonality.

The sequence is built from TRBV18 and TRBJ2-3; confidence is insufficient to name the D gene. The clonotype was recovered from a person aged 35-80 years with oral cavity squamous cell carcinoma. Sequences were derived from PBMCs, sampled before nivolumab (anti-PD-1) treatment. The DNA sequence is TGTGCCAGCTCACTCCGCCAGGATGGGGCAGATACGCAGTATTTT. This is translated as CASSLRQDGADTQYF.